These 28 T cell receptor beta chains were sequenced from one sample in a study of blood T cell repertoires in COVID-19. Data came from immunoSEQ multiplex PCR; TCRdb stores just in-frame clones and leaves some out. The profile shows about 330,000 clones, roughly 87% of them singletons. Sequencing used peripheral blood. Receptor source: a man younger than 40 with COVID-19, enrolled during active disease.

The V and J genes are TRBV27 and TRBJ2-7; D is possibly TRBD1 (6 bases). In germline, CDR1 is MNHEY, CDR2 SMNVEV (reference sequence). The V end lost 2 bases, the J end lost 7 bases, and 24 bases lay between the germline ends. This CDR3 is built from 17 residues. The CDR3 DNA reads as TGTGCCAGCAGTTTAGCAGACGAATCCCGACTCACAGGGGAGCAGTACTTC. Its protein is CASSLADESRLTGEQYF.

V is TRBV4-3 and J is TRBJ1-2, with TRBD1 identical over 7 bases. The germline V gene encodes CDR1 LGHNA and CDR2 YSLEER. Germline trimming cut 1 base from V and 4 bases from J; bases unmatched to any gene: 9. The CDR3 has 16 residues. Here the CDR3 reads CASSQGQGSVGYGYTF. The CDR3 DNA is TGCGCCAGCAGCCAAGGACAGGGTTCGGTGGGCTATGGCTACACCTTC.

The rearrangement joins TRBV9 to TRBJ2-6; weak D call: TRBD1 (6 bases). The CDR3 extends over 17 amino acids. V was trimmed by 2 bases and J by 1 base, leaving 13 bases between them. Germline-derived CDR1 and CDR2 are SGDLS and YYNGEE. The DNA of the CDR3 is TGTGCCAGCAGCGTTTTAAGAGGGGGATCTGGGGCCAACGTCCTGACTTTC. Protein sequence: CASSVLRGGSGANVLTF.

This chain connects TRBV5-8 to TRBJ1-2; D is uncertain. Per the germline V gene, CDR1 is SGHTS and CDR2 is YDEGEE. V was clipped by 0 bases and J by 4 bases, with 10 bases between them. This CDR3 has 14 amino acids. Here the CDR3 DNA reads TGTGCCAGCAGCTTGGCCTATCCCCCCTATGGCTACACCTTC. This codes for CASSLAYPPYGYTF.

The rearrangement uses TRBV5-4 and TRBJ2-1, with TRBD2 matching 10 bases. Trimming removed 2 bases from V and 5 bases from J; junction bases left unmatched: 1. The CDR3 sequence is 14 residues long. Germline CDR1 and CDR2: SGHNT and YYREEE (reference sequence). DNA of the CDR3: TGTGCCAGCAGCTTCCTAGCGGGGGACAATGAGCAGTTCTTC. It codes for CASSFLAGDNEQFF.

This chain links TRBV5-8 with TRBJ2-5; 7 positions match TRBD1. This CDR3 contains 16 residues. Trimming cost V 0 bases and J 4 bases; bases outside gene matches: 9. CDR1 and CDR2 from the germline V gene are SGHTS and YDEGEE. In nucleotides, the CDR3 is TGTGCCAGCAGCTTGGAGAGGTTAGGGGGCATAGAGACCCAGTACTTC. It translates to CASSLERLGGIETQYF. Supplemented by reference TRBV5-8 and TRBJ2-5, the full variable domain reads EAGVTQSPTHLIKTRGQQATLRCSPISGHTSVYWYQQALGLGLQFLLWYDEGEERNRGNFPPRFSGRQFPNYSSELNVNALELEDSALYLCASSLERLGGIETQYFGPGTRLLVL.

The rearrangement links TRBV20-1 to TRBJ2-7; D gene ambiguous. The CDR3 runs to 10 residues. V was cut by 5 bases and J by 4 bases, with 6 bases left in between. Germline V lookup: CDR1 DFQATT, CDR2 SNEGSKA (reference sequence). In DNA, the CDR3 is TGCAGTGCTGCTAGTTACGAGCAGTACTTC. Residues: CSAASYEQYF.

V gene TRBV7-8 combines with J gene TRBJ2-7; TRBD1 is a possible D gene (6 bases). Germline-derived CDR1 and CDR2 are SGHVS and FQNEAQ. This CDR3 spans 15 amino acids. With 1 base removed from V and 6 bases from J, the gap between germline ends came to 16 bases. CDR3: CASSLVVGANSEQYF. In DNA, the CDR3 is TGTGCCAGCAGCTTAGTAGTGGGGGCGAACTCCGAGCAGTACTTC.

The chain couples TRBV19 to TRBJ2-5; tentative D call: TRBD1 (5 bases). This CDR3 region has 14 residues. Germline V gene sequence: CDR1 LNHDA, CDR2 SQIVND (reference sequence). V lost 3 bases and J 1 base, leaving 9 bases between the germline ends. The CDR3 region has the DNA TGTGCCAGTAGTATCGAAGGGGCCCAAGAGACCCAGTACTTC. As protein: CASSIEGAQETQYF.

CDR3 DNA sequence: TGTGCCAGCAGTTTAGGCGGGAGTTTAGGCAATGAGCAGTTCTTC. Translation gives CASSLGGSLGNEQFF. The chain has TRBV28 and TRBJ2-1; 7 nucleotides align to TRBD2. V was pared by 2 bases and J by 6 bases, with 7 bases of the junction left unmatched. Germline loops: CDR1 MDHEN, CDR2 SYDVKM. The CDR3 loop spans 15 amino acids.

This clone was observed a single time. This sequence joins TRBV13 and TRBJ2-1, with 9 bases identical to TRBD1. The V gene's germline CDR1 is PRHDT and CDR2 FYEKMQ (reference sequence). The ends lost 4 bases at V and 6 bases at J; junction bases unmatched: 10. The CDR3 totals 16 residues. Here the CDR3 DNA reads TGTGCCAGCAGCTACTTCCGGGACAGGGTAACCAATGAGCAGTTCTTC. This translates into CASSYFRDRVTNEQFF.

The rearrangement links TRBV18 to TRBJ2-7; 9 bases align to TRBD1. Germline V gene data show CDR1 as KGHSH and CDR2 as LQKENI. V was clipped by 0 bases and J by 4 bases; unmatched bases: 1. CDR3 size: 14 residues. CDR3 in DNA: TGTGCCAGCTCACCACCTGGGACAGGGTACGAGCAGTACTTC. Encoded protein: CASSPPGTGYEQYF.

This chain connects TRBV27 to TRBJ2-7; perhaps TRBD1 as D (6 bases). The CDR3 is made up of 15 amino acids. The ends were cut back, 6 bases at V and 3 bases at J, with 18 bases in the middle. Germline V lookup: CDR1 MNHEY, CDR2 SMNVEV (reference sequence). The CDR3 region has the DNA TGTGCCAGCAGATCAACCGGACAGCTTATCTACGAGCAGTACTTC. This codes for CASRSTGQLIYEQYF.

The chain links TRBV2 to TRBJ2-7; a weak D match, TRBD1 (5 bases). V shed 5 bases and J shed 6 bases, with 11 bases lying between them. CDR3 length: 12 residues. Germline V gene lookup returns CDR1 SNHLY and CDR2 FYNNEI. CDR3 sequence reads: CASSLGASEQYF. The CDR3 nucleotides read TGTGCCAGCAGTCTAGGGGCCTCCGAGCAGTACTTC.

About this clone itself: The identical CDR3 is also encoded by other nucleotide sequences in the sample. CDR3 sequence: CASSPRQGSTDTQYF. The CDR3 nucleotides read TGTGCCAGCAGCCCAAGACAGGGGAGCACAGATACGCAGTATTTT. This chain connects TRBV9 to TRBJ2-3; 8 positions agree with TRBD1. The CDR3 sequence is 15 residues long. CDR1 SGDLS and CDR2 YYNGEE come from the germline V gene. With V trimmed by 4 bases and J by 0 bases, 4 bases remained unmatched.

The chain couples TRBV3-1 (or the pseudogene TRBV3-2) to TRBJ2-1; the match to TRBD2 covers 10 bases. The ends lost 4 bases at V and 7 bases at J; junction bases unmatched: 7. Germline V gene sequence: CDR1 LGHDT, CDR2 YNNKEL (reference sequence). CDR3 length: 15 residues. For the CDR3, the DNA is TGTGCCAGCAGCCTCAGGAGCGGGGGGGCAAATGAGCAGTTCTTC. It encodes CASSLRSGGANEQFF.

The chain uses TRBV7-3 and TRBJ2-1; the D gene is possibly TRBD1 (5 bases). Between the trimmed V and J ends, which lost 0 bases and 9 bases, there was a span of 15 bases. The CDR3 consists of 15 residues. In germline, CDR1 is SGHTA, CDR2 FQGTGA. The CDR3 DNA reads TGTGCCAGCAGCTTAACCGCTACACAGGAAACTGAGCAGTTCTTC. This codes for CASSLTATQETEQFF.

In its sample, this clone was seen a few times. The gene calls are TRBV11-2 and TRBJ1-2, with 9 positions matching TRBD1. CDR1 is SGHAT and CDR2 is FQNNGV in the germline V gene. The CDR3 sequence is 14 residues long. J lost 8 bases, V lost 3 bases, and 7 bases had no gene match. The CDR3: CASSFRTGEGGYTF. The CDR3 DNA reads TGTGCCAGCAGCTTTAGGACAGGGGAGGGAGGCTACACCTTC.

V and J are TRBV5-4 and TRBJ2-2; 9 bases align to TRBD2. The CDR3 spans 17 residues. Looked up from germline, CDR1 is SGHNT and CDR2 is YYREEE (reference sequence). J was trimmed by 0 bases and V by 4 bases; bases with no gene match: 7. DNA for the CDR3: TGTGCCAGCAGCCGGGCGGGGGGGCTTGCGAACACCGGGGAGCTGTTTTTT. Translated, it gives CASSRAGGLANTGELFF.

This clone has more than one count but fewer than ten. V usage is TRBV7-3 and J usage is TRBJ1-1, with 8 bases aligning to TRBD1. The CDR3 runs 14 residues. Germline CDR1 is SGHTA and CDR2 is FQGTGA. Germline trimming cut 4 bases from V and 4 bases from J; bases unmatched to any gene: 5. CDR3 nucleotide sequence: TGTGCCAGCAGCTCACAGGGGGGCGGCACTGAAGCTTTCTTT. It codes for CASSSQGGGTEAFF.

This chain links TRBV6-1 with TRBJ2-3; D perhaps matches TRBD2 (6 bases). The CDR3 covers 17 residues. V lost 4 bases and J lost 3, with 20 bases in between. The V gene's germline CDR1 is MNHNS and CDR2 SASEGT. The CDR3, as DNA: TGTGCCAGCAGTGGGATTGGAGGAGGGCTCTTGACAGATACGCAGTATTTT. Protein sequence: CASSGIGGGLLTDTQYF.

The chain couples TRBV7-2 to TRBJ2-7, with TRBD1 as a possible D gene (6 bases). The length of the CDR3 is 16 residues. V lost 0 bases and J lost 3, with 15 bases in between. In germline, CDR1 is SGHTA, CDR2 FQGNSA. In DNA, the CDR3 is TGTGCCAGCAGCTTAGCGCCTGGGCAGGGGAGCTACGAGCAGTACTTC. Translated: CASSLAPGQGSYEQYF.

This chain uses TRBV28 with TRBJ2-1, with D possibly being TRBD2 (6 bases). V shed 10 bases and J shed 7 bases, with 17 bases lying between them. The CDR3 has 13 residues. Germline V gene data show CDR1 as MDHEN and CDR2 as SYDVKM. CDR3 amino acids: CATLPGTYNEQFF. Written as DNA, the CDR3 is TGTGCCACCCTGCCCGGGACTTATAATGAGCAGTTCTTC. Supplemented by reference TRBV28 and TRBJ2-1, the full variable domain reads DVKVTQSSRYLVKRTGEKVFLECVQDMDHENMFWYRQDPGLGLRLIYFSYDVKMKEKGDIPEGYSVSREKKERFSLILESASTNQTSMYLCATLPGTYNEQFFGPGTRLTVL.

This clone appeared a single time. V and J are TRBV27 and TRBJ1-6; D gene ambiguous. Trimming took 4 bases from V and 0 from J, leaving 7 bases between them. The length of the CDR3 is 15 residues. From germline, CDR1 is MNHEY and CDR2 SMNVEV (reference sequence). For the CDR3, the DNA is TGTGCCAGCAGTTGGCGGAGCTCCTATAATTCACCCCTCCACTTT. This encodes CASSWRSSYNSPLHF.

This clone was seen only once. The rearrangement joins TRBV28 to TRBJ1-2; D is uncertain. This CDR3 has 15 amino acids. Germline V gives CDR1 MDHEN, CDR2 SYDVKM. Deletions cut 2 bases from V and 3 bases from J, with 13 bases between. The CDR3 here is CASSLIAWADYGYTF. In DNA form, the CDR3 reads TGTGCCAGCAGTTTAATCGCCTGGGCAGACTATGGCTACACCTTC.

The rearrangement uses TRBV7-7 and TRBJ2-7, with TRBD1 identical over 7 bases. From germline, CDR1 is SSHAT and CDR2 FNYEAQ (reference sequence). The CDR3 loop spans 15 amino acids. Unmatched junction bases numbered 3, after V lost 1 base and J lost 0 bases. The chain's CDR3 is CASSLGAGGSYEQYF. Written as DNA, the CDR3 is TGTGCCAGCAGCTTAGGGGCAGGGGGCTCCTACGAGCAGTACTTC. The full variable domain, with the rest looked up from reference TRBV7-7 and TRBJ2-7, is GAGVSQSPRYKVTKRGQDVTLRCDPISSHATLYWYQQALGQGPEFLTYFNYEAQPDKSGLPSDRFSAERPEGSISTLTIQRTEQRDSAMYRCASSLGAGGSYEQYFGPGTRLTVT.

Comments on this clone: Mismatch with germline at one junction end may stem from a read error. Here the CDR3 DNA reads TGTGCCAGTAGTATAGATCTGGAGTCAGGGGAAATCTTC. This gives the protein CASSIDLESGEIF. The chain combines TRBV19 with TRBJ2-1; tentatively, D is TRBD1 (6 bases). The CDR3 sequence is 13 residues long. Germline CDR1 and CDR2: LNHDA and SQIVND (reference sequence).

The chain carries TRBV18 and TRBJ2-5; the match to TRBD2 covers 8 bases. V was pared by 6 bases and J by 5 bases, with 11 bases of the junction left unmatched. Germline CDR1 reads KGHSH; CDR2 reads LQKENI. The CDR3 has 15 amino acids. CDR3 in amino acids: CASSTLGSGSETQYF. DNA of the CDR3: TGTGCCAGCTCTACCCTCGGGAGCGGGAGTGAGACCCAGTACTTC. Full variable domain (remainder filled in from reference TRBV18 and TRBJ2-5): NAGVMQNPRHLVRRRGQEARLRCSPMKGHSHVYWYRQLPEEGLKFMVYLQKENIIDESGMPKERFSAEFPKEGPSILRIQQVVRGDSAAYFCASSTLGSGSETQYFGPGTRLLVL.